This T cell receptor beta chain was captured by sequencing in a study of human CD8 memory T cell subsets. From duplicate vials of around 160,000 sorted CD8+ T cells per subset, RNA was isolated. Regarding this clonotype: Its antigen is as yet unknown.

Generation of TCR beta libraries used UMI-labeled 5' RACE. TCRdb reprocessed the 5' RACE reads and reports one entry per CDR3 protein, with no DNA. This table holds some 5,400 distinct CDR3 sequences. General study points: Stem-like memory and precursor exhausted T cells, unlike effector memory cells, were similarly highly diverse. Greater diversity was suggested by Chao1 estimates for stem-like memory T cells than for precursor exhausted T cells. Apart from T cell receptor beta chains, no chains were sequenced in the study.

The CDR3 covers 14 residues. Germline lookup yields CDR1 PRHDT and CDR2 FYEKMQ (reference sequence). The sequenced sample consisted of CD8+ T cells from PBMCs. This chain connects TRBV13 to TRBJ2-2; TCRdb's D call, TRBD2, is unchecked because there is no DNA. The origin of this receptor is a human donor in good health. The CDR3 spells CASSLAGASGELFF.